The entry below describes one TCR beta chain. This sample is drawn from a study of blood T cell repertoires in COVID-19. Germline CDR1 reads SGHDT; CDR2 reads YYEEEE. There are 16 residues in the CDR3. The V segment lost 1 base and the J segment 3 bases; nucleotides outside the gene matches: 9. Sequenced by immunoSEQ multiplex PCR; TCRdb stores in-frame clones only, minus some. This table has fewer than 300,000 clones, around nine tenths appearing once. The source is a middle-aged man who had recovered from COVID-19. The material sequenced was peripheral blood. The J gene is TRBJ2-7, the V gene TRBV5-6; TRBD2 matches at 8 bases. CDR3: CASSLNGRASFYEQYF. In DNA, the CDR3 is TGTGCCAGCAGCTTGAACGGGAGGGCCTCCTTCTACGAGCAGTACTTC.